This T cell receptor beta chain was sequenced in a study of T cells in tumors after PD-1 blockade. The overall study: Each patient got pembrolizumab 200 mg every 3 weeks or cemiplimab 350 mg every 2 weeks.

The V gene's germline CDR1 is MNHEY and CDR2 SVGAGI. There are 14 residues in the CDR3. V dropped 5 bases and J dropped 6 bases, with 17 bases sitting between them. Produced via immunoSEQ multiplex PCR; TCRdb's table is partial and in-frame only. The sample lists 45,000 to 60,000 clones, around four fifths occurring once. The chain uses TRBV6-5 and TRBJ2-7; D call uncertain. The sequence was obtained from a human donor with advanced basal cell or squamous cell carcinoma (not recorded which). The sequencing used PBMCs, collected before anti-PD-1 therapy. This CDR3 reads CASSSLGGAGEQYF. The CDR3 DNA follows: TGTGCCAGCAGTAGCTTGGGCGGTGCCGGCGAGCAGTACTTC.